A single sample is the source of the 26 T cell receptor beta chains below, sequenced in a study of resident and recirculating memory T cells in vitiligo. Assay used: immunoSEQ multiplex PCR; TCRdb lists only in-frame clones, some missing. This table has 70,000 or so clones, approximately 91% appearing once. Sample: blood. Receptors originate from a male donor with vitiligo.

CDR3 DNA sequence: TGTGCTAGTGGTTCCGGGACTAACTCCGCTACCGAGCAGTACTTC. Protein product: CASGSGTNSATEQYF. The chain recombines TRBV12-5 with TRBJ2-7; 7 bases are shared with TRBD2. Trimming took 4 bases from V and 6 from J; bases not matched to a gene: 12. The CDR3 is made up of 15 amino acids. The germline gives CDR1 LGHNT, CDR2 FRNRAP.

The V gene is TRBV28, the J gene TRBJ1-1; D not resolved. Germline-derived CDR1 and CDR2 are MDHEN and SYDVKM. V was pared by 2 bases and J by 7 bases, with 8 bases between. This CDR3 spans 12 amino acids. This chain's CDR3 is CASSLQESEAFF. Written as DNA, the CDR3 is TGTGCCAGCAGTTTACAAGAGAGTGAAGCTTTCTTT.

This chain joins TRBV6-5 and TRBJ1-1, with TRBD1 as a possible D gene (6 bases). CDR3 length: 12 residues. Looked up from germline, CDR1 is MNHEY and CDR2 is SVGAGI. V was clipped by 6 bases and J by 4 bases, with 9 bases between them. The CDR3 DNA reads as TGTGCCAGCAGACAGGGTTTCACTGAAGCTTTCTTT. Translating gives CASRQGFTEAFF.

The chain is built from TRBV5-1 and TRBJ1-6, with D possibly matching TRBD1 (6 bases). The CDR3 has 19 residues. Germline V gene data show CDR1 as SGHRS and CDR2 as YFSETQ. V was trimmed by 5 bases and J by 0 bases, leaving 21 bases between them. The chain's CDR3 is CASSDMPQGSSSYNSPLHF. CDR3 DNA sequence: TGCGCCAGCAGTGACATGCCCCAGGGGTCGAGCTCCTATAATTCACCCCTCCACTTT.

This chain uses TRBV5-1 with TRBJ2-7; TRBD1 matches at 8 bases. The CDR3 has 15 amino acids. Germline CDR1 is SGHRS and CDR2 is YFSETQ. J was trimmed by 6 bases and V by 0 bases; bases with no gene match: 8. The DNA of the CDR3 is TGCGCCAGCAGCTTGGTAAGGGACAGGTTCGCCGAGCAGTACTTC. This codes for CASSLVRDRFAEQYF. The complete variable domain, with remaining parts taken from reference TRBV5-1 and TRBJ2-7, reads KAGVTQTPRYLIKTRGQQVTLSCSPISGHRSVSWYQQTPGQGLQFLFEYFSETQRNKGNFPGRFSGRQFSNSRSEMNVSTLELGDSALYLCASSLVRDRFAEQYFGPGTRLTVT.

This chain connects TRBV9 to TRBJ2-3; D call uncertain. The V gene's germline CDR1 is SGDLS and CDR2 YYNGEE. The CDR3 spans 13 residues. V was shortened by 4 bases and J by 6 bases, with 12 bases between the two germline ends. CDR3 region: CASSLRPRDTQYF. The CDR3 DNA sequence: TGTGCCAGCAGCCTCCGTCCTAGGGATACGCAGTATTTT.

The chain couples TRBV19 to TRBJ2-7; 10 nucleotides agree with TRBD1. Germline V gene data show CDR1 as LNHDA and CDR2 as SQIVND (reference sequence). The trim removed 3 bases at V and 3 bases at J, leaving 17 bases unmatched. The CDR3 sequence is 19 residues long. CDR3 protein: CASSIGLGRTGGANYEQYF. The CDR3 region has the DNA TGTGCCAGTAGTATTGGGTTAGGTCGGACAGGGGGTGCCAACTACGAGCAGTACTTC. Full variable domain (missing parts from reference TRBV19 and TRBJ2-7): DGGITQSPKYLFRKEGQNVTLSCEQNLNHDAMYWYRQDPGQGLRLIYYSQIVNDFQKGDIAEGYSVSREKKESFPLTVTSAQKNPTAFYLCASSIGLGRTGGANYEQYFGPGTRLTVT.

The chain links TRBV5-4 to TRBJ2-3; 8 nucleotides match TRBD1. V dropped 2 bases and J dropped 3; count of bases not matched to a gene: 2. CDR3 length equals 14 residues. Per the germline V gene, CDR1 is SGHNT and CDR2 is YYREEE (reference sequence). The CDR3 spells CASSFQGATDTQYF. The CDR3 DNA is TGTGCCAGCAGCTTTCAGGGGGCTACAGATACGCAGTATTTT. Full variable domain (outside the CDR3, taken from reference TRBV5-4 and TRBJ2-3): ETGVTQSPTHLIKTRGQQVTLRCSSQSGHNTVSWYQQALGQGPQFIFQYYREEENGRGNFPPRFSGLQFPNYSSELNVNALELDDSALYLCASSFQGATDTQYFGPGTRLTVL.

This clone was observed a few times. V is TRBV12-5 and J is TRBJ1-6; no clear D. CDR3 length: 14 residues. Trimming left V 7 bases short and J 0 bases short, with 7 bases between. CDR1 is LGHNT, CDR2 FRNRAP, per germline. Written as DNA, the CDR3 is TGTGCTAGTGCGGTGAGCTCCTATAATTCACCCCTCCACTTT. Amino acid sequence: CASAVSSYNSPLHF. The entire variable domain, with the rest obtained from reference TRBV12-5 and TRBJ1-6, is as follows: DARVTQTPRHKVTEMGQEVTMRCQPILGHNTVFWYRQTMMQGLELLAYFRNRAPLDDSGMPKDRFSAEMPDATLATLKIQPSEPRDSAVYFCASAVSSYNSPLHFGNGTRLTVT.

Details on this clone: The sample carries other DNA sequences with the same CDR3. This rearrangement joins TRBV4-3 to TRBJ2-3; 8 nucleotides align to TRBD1. The V segment lost 1 base and the J segment 6 bases; nucleotides outside the gene matches: 6. The CDR3 totals 15 residues. The V gene's germline CDR1 is LGHNA and CDR2 YSLEER. The CDR3 DNA sequence: TGCGCCAGCAGCCAAGCAGGGGGCGCAGCGGATACGCAGTATTTT. The encoded protein is CASSQAGGAADTQYF.

This clone has only one observation. The chain couples TRBV6-5 to TRBJ1-2, with 9 bases that match TRBD1. The germline V gene has CDR1 MNHEY and CDR2 SVGAGI. Trimming took 6 bases from V and 6 from J; bases not matched to a gene: 5. CDR3 length: 13 residues. This CDR3 reads CASSQDRGHGYTF. CDR3 sequence (DNA): TGTGCCAGCAGCCAGGACAGGGGCCATGGCTACACCTTC.

The V call is TRBV29-1, the J call TRBJ2-7; TRBD1 matches at 11 bases. Germline values: CDR1 SQVTM, CDR2 ANQGSEA. With V trimmed by 1 base and J by 5 bases, 10 bases remained unmatched. The CDR3 is made up of 16 amino acids. In DNA form, the CDR3 reads TGCAGCGTTGAAGGAGGAGTAGGGACAGGGGGTGACGAGCAGTACTTC. The encoded protein is CSVEGGVGTGGDEQYF.

The chain employs TRBV18 and TRBJ2-7, with a tentative D call TRBD1 (5 bases). V lost 1 base and J lost 2, with 15 bases in between. This CDR3 contains 16 residues. CDR1 and CDR2 from the germline V gene are KGHSH and LQKENI. CDR3 loop: CASSPLVTGETYEQYF. CDR3 nucleotides: TGTGCCAGCTCACCACTTGTAACAGGAGAAACCTACGAGCAGTACTTC. The variable domain in full, completed from reference TRBV18 and TRBJ2-7, reads NAGVMQNPRHLVRRRGQEARLRCSPMKGHSHVYWYRQLPEEGLKFMVYLQKENIIDESGMPKERFSAEFPKEGPSILRIQQVVRGDSAAYFCASSPLVTGETYEQYFGPGTRLTVT.

The chain couples TRBV6-1 to TRBJ2-1, with 8 bases identical to TRBD1. The CDR3 contains 15 residues. The germline gives CDR1 MNHNS, CDR2 SASEGT. V was clipped by 4 bases and J by 2 bases; unmatched bases: 4. The CDR3 bases are TGTGCCAGCAGTGGAGGACAGGGTCCCTACAATGAGCAGTTCTTC. Amino acid sequence: CASSGGQGPYNEQFF.

The gene calls are TRBV6-1 and TRBJ2-7; TRBD2 agrees at 9 bases. CDR3 length: 15 amino acids. Germline trimming cut 4 bases from V and 3 bases from J; bases unmatched to any gene: 7. In germline, CDR1 is MNHNS, CDR2 SASEGT. The CDR3 sequence: CASSGETSGSYEQYF. The CDR3 DNA reads as TGTGCCAGCAGTGGCGAGACTAGCGGAAGCTACGAGCAGTACTTC.

This chain links TRBV18 with TRBJ2-1; D remains ambiguous. CDR1 is KGHSH and CDR2 is LQKENI in the germline V gene. Trimming removed 4 bases from V and 3 bases from J, with 10 bases in between. The CDR3 totals 14 residues. The CDR3 DNA sequence: TGTGCCAGCTCACGGCTCGACAACTACAATGAGCAGTTCTTC. Translated: CASSRLDNYNEQFF.

The chain couples TRBV11-2 to TRBJ2-7, with D perhaps matching TRBD1 (6 bases). In germline, CDR1 is SGHAT, CDR2 FQNNGV. The CDR3 totals 17 residues. Trimming cost V 3 bases and J 2 bases, with 20 bases left between them. The CDR3 DNA sequence: TGTGCCAGCAGCTTTTTCACACAGGGAAGATTGGCCTACGAGCAGTACTTC. Translation gives CASSFFTQGRLAYEQYF. The full variable domain, in which reference TRBV11-2 and TRBJ2-7 provide the parts outside the CDR3, is EAGVAQSPRYKIIEKRQSVAFWCNPISGHATLYWYQQILGQGPKLLIQFQNNGVVDDSQLPKDRFSAERLKGVDSTLKIQPAKLEDSAVYLCASSFFTQGRLAYEQYFGPGTRLTVT.

V and J are TRBV6-1 and TRBJ1-1; no definite D call. The CDR3 totals 17 residues. Germline V CDR1 and CDR2: MNHNS, SASEGT. V lost 2 bases, J lost 4 bases, and 20 bases lay in between. The CDR3 sequence: CASSEFHRGYRGTEAFF. Written as DNA, the CDR3 is TGTGCCAGCAGTGAATTCCATCGAGGATACCGCGGCACTGAAGCTTTCTTT.

The chain carries TRBV9 and TRBJ2-7, with 9 bases matching TRBD1. CDR1 is SGDLS and CDR2 is YYNGEE in the germline V gene. The CDR3 spans 15 residues. The J segment lost 3 bases and the V segment lost 2 bases, leaving 6 bases of the junction unmatched. The CDR3 here is CASSVTGGDSYEQYF. DNA of the CDR3: TGTGCCAGCAGCGTCACAGGGGGCGATAGCTACGAGCAGTACTTC.

V gene TRBV10-3 combines with J gene TRBJ2-2; possible D gene TRBD1, 5 bases. Per germline, CDR1 ENHRY and CDR2 SYGVKD. Trimming removed 3 bases at V and 6 bases at J, with 11 bases between. The CDR3 has 14 amino acids. The CDR3 region has the DNA TGTGCCATCAGTGAAAGGGGATCGGCCGGGGAGCTGTTTTTT. Translated, it gives CAISERGSAGELFF.

J is TRBJ1-1 and V is TRBV29-1; perhaps TRBD1 as D (5 bases). V lost 6 bases and J lost 1, with 12 bases in between. The CDR3 runs to 13 residues. Per the germline V gene, CDR1 is SQVTM and CDR2 is ANQGSEA. The CDR3 here is CSVTGLSNTEAFF. CDR3 nucleotide sequence: TGCAGCGTGACGGGACTCTCGAACACTGAAGCTTTCTTT.

CDR3 amino acids: CASSYGTNEKLFF. The CDR3 nucleotides are TGCGCCAGCAGCTACGGGACTAATGAAAAACTGTTTTTT. V is TRBV5-1 and J is TRBJ1-4; D unclear. Trimming took off 3 bases at V and 2 bases at J, with 5 bases between the two ends. Germline V gene data show CDR1 as SGHRS and CDR2 as YFSETQ. CDR3 length: 13 residues. The entire variable domain, with the rest obtained from reference TRBV5-1 and TRBJ1-4, is as follows: KAGVTQTPRYLIKTRGQQVTLSCSPISGHRSVSWYQQTPGQGLQFLFEYFSETQRNKGNFPGRFSGRQFSNSRSEMNVSTLELGDSALYLCASSYGTNEKLFFGSGTQLSVL.

The rearrangement links TRBV6-6 to TRBJ2-1; D is perhaps TRBD1 (8 bases). CDR1 and CDR2 (germline): MNHNY, SVGAGI (reference sequence). V was shortened by 5 bases and J by 5 bases, with 16 bases between the two germline ends. This CDR3 region has 15 residues. The CDR3 nucleotides read TGTGCCAGCAGTACAGGGGGGCTAGCGGACAATGAGCAGTTCTTC. Its protein is CASSTGGLADNEQFF.

V and J are TRBV5-6 and TRBJ2-2; 8 nucleotides line up with TRBD1. Germline CDR1 SGHDT, CDR2 YYEEEE. The CDR3 consists of 15 residues. Trimming took 2 bases from V and 6 from J; bases not matched to a gene: 6. CDR3 nucleotides: TGTGCCAGCAGCTTCATGGACAGGGACTCCGGGGAGCTGTTTTTT. Residues: CASSFMDRDSGELFF. Supplemented by reference TRBV5-6 and TRBJ2-2, the full variable domain reads DAGVTQSPTHLIKTRGQQVTLRCSPKSGHDTVSWYQQALGQGPQFIFQYYEEEERQRGNFPDRFSGHQFPNYSSELNVNALLLGDSALYLCASSFMDRDSGELFFGEGSRLTVL.

The CDR3 region has the DNA TGCGCCAGCAGCCAAGCTGGGGCAGGGTCAGGGATTACGCAGTATTTT. Translated, it gives CASSQAGAGSGITQYF. The J gene is TRBJ2-3, the V gene TRBV4-1; tentatively, D is TRBD1 (5 bases). The V end lost 1 base, the J end lost 8 bases, and 19 bases lay between the germline ends. The germline gives CDR1 MGHRA, CDR2 YSYEKL. The CDR3 runs 16 residues.

The CDR3 reads CASSLRGQETQYF. The CDR3, as DNA: TGTGCCAGTAGTCTCAGGGGACAAGAGACCCAGTACTTC. V usage is TRBV19 and J usage is TRBJ2-5, with D tentatively TRBD1 (6 bases). The V end was cut by 5 bases, the J end by 2 bases, with 9 bases between. Germline V gives CDR1 LNHDA, CDR2 SQIVND (reference sequence). This CDR3 contains 13 residues.